This T cell receptor beta chain was retrieved from a study of cytomegalovirus exposure and HLA in healthy donors. The PCR used 60 Vbeta and 13 Jbeta primers. Assay used: immunoSEQ multiplex PCR; TCRdb lists only in-frame clones, some missing. The top ten hold approximately 1.5% of the sample, which has 150,000 to 200,000 clones, roughly 70% seen once. General study results and limits: Researchers catalogued approximately 170 TCR beta chains as cytomegalovirus-associated.

Germline V lookup: CDR1 SGHRS, CDR2 YFSETQ. Trimming removed 3 bases from V and 8 bases from J; junction bases left unmatched: 3. This CDR3 is built from 12 residues. In the case of this clone: The antigen is undetermined.

Specimen: PBMCs. The origin of this receptor is a girl between 5 and 17 years old in good health and CMV-seronegative. This chain links TRBV5-1 with TRBJ1-2; TRBD1 matches 8 bases. The CDR3 protein is CASSSTGVGYTF. The CDR3 nucleotides read TGCGCCAGCAGCTCGACAGGGGTCGGCTACACCTTC.